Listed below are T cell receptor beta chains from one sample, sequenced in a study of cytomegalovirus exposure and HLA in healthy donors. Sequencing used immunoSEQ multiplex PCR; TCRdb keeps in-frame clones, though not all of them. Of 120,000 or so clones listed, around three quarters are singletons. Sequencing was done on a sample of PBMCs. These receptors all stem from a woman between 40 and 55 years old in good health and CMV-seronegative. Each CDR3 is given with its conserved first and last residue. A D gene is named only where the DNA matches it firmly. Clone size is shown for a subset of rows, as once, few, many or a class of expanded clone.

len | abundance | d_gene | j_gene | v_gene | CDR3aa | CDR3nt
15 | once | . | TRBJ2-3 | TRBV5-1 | CASRSQAGSTDTQYF | TGCGCCAGCAGGTCCCAGGCAGGGTCCACAGATACGCAGTATTTT
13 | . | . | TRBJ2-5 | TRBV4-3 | CASSQELEETQYF | TGCGCCAGCAGCCAAGAATTGGAGGAGACCCAGTACTTC
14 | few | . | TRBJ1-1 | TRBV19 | CASSIGGQNTEAFF | TGTGCCAGTAGTATTGGCGGACAGAACACTGAAGCTTTCTTT
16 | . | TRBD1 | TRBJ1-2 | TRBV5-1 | CASSWAPGTGNYGYTF | TGCGCCAGCAGCTGGGCCCCCGGGACAGGGAACTATGGCTACACCTTC
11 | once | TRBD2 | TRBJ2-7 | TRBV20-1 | CSAPTSGSPYF | TGCAGTGCTCCAACTAGCGGGAGTCCGTACTTC
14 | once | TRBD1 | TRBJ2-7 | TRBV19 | CASQETGESYEQYF | TGTGCCAGCCAGGAGACAGGGGAGTCTTACGAGCAGTACTTC
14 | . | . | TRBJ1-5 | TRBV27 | CASSLGGSNQPQHF | TGTGCCAGCAGTTTGGGGGGAAGCAATCAGCCCCAGCATTTT
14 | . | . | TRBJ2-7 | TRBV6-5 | CASSYSRRTYEQYF | TGTGCCAGCAGTTACTCTCGGAGAACATACGAGCAGTACTTC
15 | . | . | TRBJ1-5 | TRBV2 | CASSGRGTSNQPQHF | TGTGCCAGCAGTGGAAGGGGAACCAGCAATCAGCCCCAGCATTTT
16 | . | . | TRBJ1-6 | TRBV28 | CASSLIGLIDNSPLHF | TGTGCCAGCAGTTTAATCGGACTGATAGATAATTCACCCCTCCACTTT
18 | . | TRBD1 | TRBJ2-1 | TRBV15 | CATSRDRTGDPTYNEQFF | TGTGCCACCAGCAGAGACCGGACAGGGGATCCAACCTACAATGAGCAGTTCTTC
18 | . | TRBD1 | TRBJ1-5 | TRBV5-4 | CASSRRLPGQAGNQPQHF | TGTGCCAGCAGCCGTAGGCTTCCAGGACAGGCGGGAAATCAGCCCCAGCATTTT
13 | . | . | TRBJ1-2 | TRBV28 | CASSFGPNYGYTF | TGTGCCAGCAGTTTTGGGCCTAACTATGGCTACACCTTC
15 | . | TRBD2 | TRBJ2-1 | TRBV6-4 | CASGKLAGENNEQFF | TGTGCCAGCGGGAAACTAGCGGGAGAAAACAATGAGCAGTTCTTC
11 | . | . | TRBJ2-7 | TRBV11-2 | CASSLVYEQYF | TGTGCCAGCAGCTTAGTATACGAGCAGTACTTC
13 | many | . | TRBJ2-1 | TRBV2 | CASYRERGNEQFF | TGTGCCAGCTACAGGGAGAGAGGTAATGAGCAGTTCTTC
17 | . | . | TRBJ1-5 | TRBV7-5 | CARSLENGGCSNQPQHF | TGTGCCAGAAGCTTAGAAAACGGGGGTTGTAGCAATCAGCCCCAGCATTTT
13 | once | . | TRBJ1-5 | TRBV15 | CATGRQSHQPQHF | TGTGCTACCGGTAGACAGTCCCATCAGCCCCAGCATTTT
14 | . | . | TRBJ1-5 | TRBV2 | CASSGLRSSQPQHF | TGTGCCAGCAGTGGACTGAGGTCCAGTCAGCCCCAGCATTTT
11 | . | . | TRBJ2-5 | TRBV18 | CASGQQETQYF | TGTGCCAGCGGCCAGCAAGAGACCCAGTACTTC
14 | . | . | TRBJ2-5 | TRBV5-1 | CASGKTGSEETQYF | TGCGCCAGCGGCAAAACAGGTTCTGAAGAGACCCAGTACTTC
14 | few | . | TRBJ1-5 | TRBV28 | CASRNRERSQPQHF | TGTGCCAGCAGGAACAGGGAGAGGAGTCAGCCCCAGCATTTT
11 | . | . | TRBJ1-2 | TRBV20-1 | CSTGDSTGYTF | TGCAGTACAGGCGATTCTACTGGCTACACCTTC
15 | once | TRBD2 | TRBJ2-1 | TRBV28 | CASTRPGDYNNEQFF | TGTGCCAGCACCCGACCGGGGGACTACAACAATGAGCAGTTCTTC
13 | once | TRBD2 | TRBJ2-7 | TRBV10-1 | CASSEGTSDEQYF | TGCGCCAGCAGTGAAGGGACTAGCGACGAGCAGTACTTC
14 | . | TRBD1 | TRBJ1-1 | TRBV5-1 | CASGTGTGNTEAFF | TGCGCCAGCGGTACCGGGACAGGGAACACTGAAGCTTTCTTT
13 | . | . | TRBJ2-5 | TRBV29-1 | CSVVLGPKETQYF | TGCAGCGTTGTGCTGGGGCCGAAGGAGACCCAGTACTTC
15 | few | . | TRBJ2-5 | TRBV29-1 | CSVEEAQGWEETQYF | TGCAGCGTTGAAGAGGCCCAGGGGTGGGAAGAGACCCAGTACTTC
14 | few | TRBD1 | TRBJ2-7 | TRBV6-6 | CASSREQGSYEQYF | TGTGCCAGCAGTCGGGAACAGGGGTCCTACGAGCAGTACTTC
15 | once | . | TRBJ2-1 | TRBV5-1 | CASSLSRNENNEQFF | TGCGCCAGCAGCTTGAGCAGGAACGAAAACAATGAGCAGTTCTTC
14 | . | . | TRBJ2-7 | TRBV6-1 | CATDSEATSAEQYF | TGTGCCACCGACAGCGAAGCAACCTCCGCCGAGCAGTACTTC
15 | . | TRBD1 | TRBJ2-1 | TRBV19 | CASSTRDRQLNEQFF | TGTGCCAGTAGTACCCGGGACAGACAACTCAATGAGCAGTTCTTC
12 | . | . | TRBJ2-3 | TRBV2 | CASRIETDTQYF | TGTGCCAGCAGGATAGAGACAGATACGCAGTATTTT
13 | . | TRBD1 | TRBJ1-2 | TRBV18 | CASSQGALNGYTF | TGTGCCAGCTCACAGGGGGCGCTCAATGGCTACACCTTC
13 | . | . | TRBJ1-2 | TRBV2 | CASSPQGENGYTF | TGTGCCAGCAGTCCACAGGGAGAGAATGGCTACACCTTC
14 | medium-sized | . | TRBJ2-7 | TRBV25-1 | CASSLSQGKYEQYF | TGTGCCAGCAGTCTGTCTCAGGGAAAGTACGAGCAGTACTTC
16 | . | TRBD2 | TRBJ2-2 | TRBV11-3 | CASSLGGVQDTGELFF | TGTGCCAGCAGCCTTGGGGGGGTACAGGACACCGGGGAGCTGTTTTTT
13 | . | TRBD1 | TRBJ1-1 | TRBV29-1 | CSGTTGQGTEAFF | TGCAGCGGGACCACCGGACAGGGCACTGAAGCTTTCTTT
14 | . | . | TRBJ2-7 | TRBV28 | CASSLGGAGYEQYF | TGTGCCAGCAGTTTAGGAGGGGCTGGCTACGAGCAGTACTTC
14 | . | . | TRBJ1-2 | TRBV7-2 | CASTLGGVNYGYTF | TGTGCCAGCACCCTAGGGGGGGTTAACTATGGCTACACCTTC
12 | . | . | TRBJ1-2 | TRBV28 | CASRVTGYGYTF | TGTGCCAGCAGGGTGACAGGTTATGGCTACACCTTC